The rows below give T cell receptor beta chains drawn from one sample of a study of CD8 T cells in Susac syndrome. TCRdb called the immunoSEQ multiplex PCR reads again in MiXCR, with one record for every CDR3 protein. The sample holds approximately 110,000 distinct CDR3 sequences; around 97% are singletons and the top ten take roughly 0.096%. Material: CD4+ T cells from PBMCs. All receptors come from a human donor in good health. Both conserved end residues are part of each CDR3. Each record gives: clone size, J gene, V gene, D gene, CDR3 length, CDR3 protein, CDR3 DNA. The D gene is left open where the match is weak. Clone size, where shown, is once, few, many, or a class for clones that have expanded.

NA,TRBJ2-2,TRBV3-1,NA,15,CASSLRPLVSGELFF,TGTGCCAGCAGCTTGAGACCCCTAGTGAGCGGGGAGCTGTTTTTT
once,TRBJ2-1,TRBV12-3/TRBV12-4,NA,15,CASSFTSGSGNEQFF,TGTGCCAGCAGTTTCACAAGCGGGTCCGGGAATGAGCAGTTCTTC
NA,TRBJ2-5,TRBV7-8,TRBD1,15,CASSTHRDRAETQYF,TGTGCCAGCAGCACCCACCGGGACAGGGCTGAGACCCAGTACTTC
NA,TRBJ2-5,TRBV23-1,TRBD1,15,CASSQSGQGEETQYF,TGCGCCAGCAGTCAATCGGGACAGGGGGAAGAGACCCAGTACTTC
NA,TRBJ1-2,TRBV30,NA,14,CAWSVRFRDYGYTF,TGTGCCTGGAGTGTACGGTTCCGGGACTATGGCTACACCTTC
NA,TRBJ2-2,TRBV5-1,NA,15,CASSFNRVNTGELFF,TGCGCCAGCAGCTTCAACAGGGTGAACACCGGGGAGCTGTTTTTT
NA,TRBJ2-7,TRBV29-1,NA,11,CSVGTTREQYF,TGCAGCGTTGGGACTACGCGCGAGCAGTACTTC
NA,TRBJ2-7,TRBV6-6,NA,15,CASSSPLSSSYEQYF,TGTGCCAGCAGTTCCCCTCTATCGAGCTCCTACGAGCAGTACTTC
NA,TRBJ1-2,TRBV3-1,NA,13,CASSGGGEDGYTF,TGTGCCAGCAGCGGCGGGGGGGAGGACGGCTACACCTTC
NA,TRBJ1-1,TRBV20-1,TRBD1,15,CSARWTGGENTEAFF,TGCAGTGCTAGATGGACAGGGGGCGAGAACACTGAAGCTTTCTTT
NA,TRBJ2-7,TRBV3-1,NA,11,CASSQDHEQYF,TGTGCCAGCAGCCAAGATCACGAGCAGTACTTC
NA,TRBJ2-6,TRBV9,NA,16,CASSPLGSSGANVLTF,TGTGCCAGCAGTCCCCTTGGGAGCTCTGGGGCCAACGTCCTGACTTTC
NA,TRBJ1-3,TRBV9,NA,15,CASSPQVSSGNTIYF,TGTGCCAGCAGCCCCCAGGTGAGCTCTGGAAACACCATATATTTT
NA,TRBJ2-7,TRBV7-2,TRBD2,13,CASSNRGAYEQYF,TGTGCCAGCAGCAACCGGGGGGCCTACGAGCAGTACTTC
NA,TRBJ2-5,TRBV28,NA,15,CASKGGSRGQETQYF,TGTGCCAGCAAGGGGGGCTCGAGGGGACAAGAGACCCAGTACTTC
NA,TRBJ2-5,TRBV7-6,NA,14,CASSRMYGQETQYF,TGTGCCAGCAGCCGGATGTATGGCCAAGAGACCCAGTACTTC
NA,TRBJ2-1,TRBV12-3/TRBV12-4,TRBD2,17,CASRPVASGRAANEQFF,TGTGCCAGCAGACCCGTGGCTAGCGGGAGGGCTGCCAATGAGCAGTTCTTC
once,TRBJ2-7,TRBV27,NA,14,CASSRSATSYEQYF,TGTGCCAGCAGCCGTAGCGCCACATCCTACGAGCAGTACTTC
NA,TRBJ1-4,TRBV12-3/TRBV12-4,NA,13,CASSGALIEKLFF,TGTGCCAGCAGCGGGGCGTTAATAGAAAAACTGTTTTTT
once,TRBJ2-7,TRBV6-5,TRBD2,16,CASSYSPAGGTYEQYF,TGTGCCAGCAGTTACTCGCCAGCGGGAGGGACCTACGAGCAGTACTTC
NA,TRBJ1-4,TRBV14,NA,15,CASSQDEQIGEKLFF,TGTGCCAGCAGCCAAGATGAACAGATCGGTGAAAAACTGTTTTTT
NA,TRBJ1-5,TRBV28,TRBD1,16,CASSLRQGRGGQPQHF,TGTGCCAGCAGTTTACGACAGGGGAGAGGGGGTCAGCCCCAGCATTTT
NA,TRBJ2-3,TRBV29-1,NA,13,CSVRPGSLDTQYF,TGCAGCGTGAGGCCAGGGAGCCTAGATACGCAGTATTTT
NA,TRBJ2-7,TRBV29-1,NA,13,CSAGAAGRDEQYF,TGCAGCGCCGGGGCGGCAGGGAGAGACGAGCAGTACTTC
NA,TRBJ2-6,TRBV28,NA,15,CASIRSSSGANVLTF,TGTGCCAGTATCCGGTCGAGTTCTGGGGCCAACGTCCTGACTTTC
NA,TRBJ1-4,TRBV28,NA,15,CASGPPRATNEKLFF,TGTGCCAGCGGACCCCCGAGGGCAACTAATGAAAAACTGTTTTTT
NA,TRBJ2-6,TRBV29-1,TRBD1,14,CSVTTGAGANVLTF,TGCAGCGTTACAACAGGGGCTGGGGCCAACGTCCTGACTTTC
NA,TRBJ2-7,TRBV5-1,TRBD1,13,CASSWTGFYEQYF,TGCGCCAGCAGCTGGACAGGATTCTACGAGCAGTACTTC
NA,TRBJ2-7,TRBV9,NA,16,CASSERGDGTSYEQYF,TGTGCCAGCAGCGAGAGGGGGGACGGCACCTCCTACGAGCAGTACTTC
NA,TRBJ2-7,TRBV29-1,TRBD1,14,CSVLQQGATYEQYF,TGCAGCGTTTTGCAACAGGGGGCAACCTACGAGCAGTACTTC
NA,TRBJ2-7,TRBV19,NA,15,CASSQDRLRSYEQYF,TGTGCCAGTAGTCAAGACAGACTCCGCTCCTACGAGCAGTACTTC
NA,TRBJ1-2,TRBV28,NA,13,CASSFSGVNGYTF,TGTGCCAGCAGTTTTTCAGGAGTTAATGGCTACACCTTC
NA,TRBJ2-7,TRBV28,NA,16,CASSPAATVLRYEQYF,TGTGCCAGCTCACCAGCCGCCACAGTCCTCCGGTACGAGCAGTACTTC
NA,TRBJ2-1,TRBV15,TRBD2,12,CATSRLADEQFF,TGTGCCACCAGCCGACTAGCCGATGAGCAGTTCTTC
few,TRBJ1-2,TRBV30,NA,12,CAWTGTNYGYTF,TGTGCCTGGACAGGCACTAACTATGGCTACACCTTC
few,TRBJ2-1,TRBV12-3/TRBV12-4,NA,12,CASSLGHNEQFF,TGTGCCAGCAGTCTCGGACACAATGAGCAGTTCTTC
NA,TRBJ1-1,TRBV24-1,TRBD1,13,CATSGQGNTEAFF,TGTGCCACCAGTGGACAGGGGAACACTGAAGCTTTCTTT
NA,TRBJ1-2,TRBV28,NA,13,CASSYRVNYGYTF,TGTGCCAGCAGTTACAGAGTTAACTATGGCTACACCTTC
NA,TRBJ2-1,TRBV4-3,TRBD2,14,CASSQVTGGYEQFF,TGCGCCAGCAGCCAAGTCACGGGGGGTTATGAGCAGTTCTTC
NA,TRBJ2-7,TRBV15,NA,14,CATSRELSSYEQYF,TGTGCCACCAGCAGAGAGTTAAGCTCCTACGAGCAGTACTTC
NA,TRBJ1-2,TRBV23-1,NA,14,CASSRPGRLYGYTF,TGCGCCAGCAGTCGCCCGGGACGGCTCTATGGCTACACCTTC
once,TRBJ1-2,TRBV29-1,NA,13,CSVVAAVNYGYTF,TGCAGCGTTGTAGCAGCAGTTAACTATGGCTACACCTTC
NA,TRBJ2-4,TRBV20-1,NA,14,CSARVETSRNIQYF,TGCAGTGCTAGAGTGGAGACTTCCAGAAACATTCAGTACTTC
NA,TRBJ2-2,TRBV9,TRBD2,16,CASSDSGLAYPGELFF,TGTGCCAGCAGCGACTCCGGACTAGCGTACCCCGGGGAGCTGTTTTTT
NA,TRBJ1-2,TRBV5-1,TRBD1,14,CASSLDAGGPGYTF,TGCGCCAGCAGCTTGGATGCAGGGGGGCCTGGCTACACCTTC
NA,TRBJ1-4,TRBV3-1,TRBD1,16,CASSQEQGTGPGKLFF,TGTGCCAGCAGCCAAGAACAGGGGACAGGGCCTGGAAAACTGTTTTTT
NA,TRBJ2-6,TRBV6-1,NA,19,CASSPTTGWGFNGANVLTF,TGTGCCAGCAGCCCCACAACAGGGTGGGGTTTTAATGGGGCCAACGTCCTGACTTTC
NA,TRBJ2-7,TRBV19,NA,13,CASSIPPSYEQYF,TGTGCCAGTAGTATCCCGCCAAGCTACGAGCAGTACTTC
NA,TRBJ2-2,TRBV28,TRBD2,15,CATTISGSRTGELFF,TGTGCCACTACGATAAGCGGGAGTCGGACCGGGGAGCTGTTTTTT